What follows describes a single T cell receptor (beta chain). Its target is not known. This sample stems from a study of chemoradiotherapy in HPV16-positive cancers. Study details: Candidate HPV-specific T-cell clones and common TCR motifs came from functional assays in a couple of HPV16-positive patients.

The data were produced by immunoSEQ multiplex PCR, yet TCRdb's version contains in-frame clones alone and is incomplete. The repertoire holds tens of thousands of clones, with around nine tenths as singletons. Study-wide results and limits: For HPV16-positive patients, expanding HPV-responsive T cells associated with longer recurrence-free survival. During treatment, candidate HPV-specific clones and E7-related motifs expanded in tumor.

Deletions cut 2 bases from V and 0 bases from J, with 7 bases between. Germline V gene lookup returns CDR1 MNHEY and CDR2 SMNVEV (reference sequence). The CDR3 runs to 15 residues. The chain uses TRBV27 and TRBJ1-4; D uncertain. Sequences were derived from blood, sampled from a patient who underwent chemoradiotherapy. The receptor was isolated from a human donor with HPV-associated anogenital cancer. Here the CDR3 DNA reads TGTGCCAGCAGTTTAACCGTAGCAACTAATGAAAAACTGTTTTTT. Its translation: CASSLTVATNEKLFF.